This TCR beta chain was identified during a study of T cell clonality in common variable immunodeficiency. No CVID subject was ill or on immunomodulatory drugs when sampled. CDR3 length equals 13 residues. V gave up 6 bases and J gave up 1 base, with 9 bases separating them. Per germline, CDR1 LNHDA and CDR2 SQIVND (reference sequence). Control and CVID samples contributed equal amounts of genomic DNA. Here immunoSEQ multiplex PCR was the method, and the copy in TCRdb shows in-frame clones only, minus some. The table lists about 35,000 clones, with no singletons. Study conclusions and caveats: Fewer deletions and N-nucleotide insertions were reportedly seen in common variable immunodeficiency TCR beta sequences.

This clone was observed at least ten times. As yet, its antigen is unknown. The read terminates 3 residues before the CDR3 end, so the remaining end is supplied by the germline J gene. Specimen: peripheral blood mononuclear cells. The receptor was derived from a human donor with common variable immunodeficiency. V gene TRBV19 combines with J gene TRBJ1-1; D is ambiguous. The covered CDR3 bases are TGTGCCAGTAGCCATAGACAGAACACTGAA. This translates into CASSHRQNTE. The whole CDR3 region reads CASSHRQNTEAFF.